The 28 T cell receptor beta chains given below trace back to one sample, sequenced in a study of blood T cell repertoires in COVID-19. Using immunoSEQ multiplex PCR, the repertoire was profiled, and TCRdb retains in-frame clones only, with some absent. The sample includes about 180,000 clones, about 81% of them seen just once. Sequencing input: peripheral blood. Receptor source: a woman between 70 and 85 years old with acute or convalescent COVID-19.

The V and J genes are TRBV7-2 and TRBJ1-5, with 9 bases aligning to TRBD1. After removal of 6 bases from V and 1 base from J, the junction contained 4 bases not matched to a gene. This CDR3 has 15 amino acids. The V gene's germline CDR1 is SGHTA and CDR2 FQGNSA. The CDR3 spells CASRTGGASNQPQHF. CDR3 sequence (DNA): TGTGCCAGCAGAACAGGGGGCGCGAGCAATCAGCCCCAGCATTTT.

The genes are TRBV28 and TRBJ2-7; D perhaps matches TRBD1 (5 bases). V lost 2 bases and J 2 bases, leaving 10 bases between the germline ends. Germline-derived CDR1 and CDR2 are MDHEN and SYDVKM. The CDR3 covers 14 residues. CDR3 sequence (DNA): TGTGCCAGCAGTTTACAGGGCCTGACCTACGAGCAGTACTTC. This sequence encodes CASSLQGLTYEQYF.

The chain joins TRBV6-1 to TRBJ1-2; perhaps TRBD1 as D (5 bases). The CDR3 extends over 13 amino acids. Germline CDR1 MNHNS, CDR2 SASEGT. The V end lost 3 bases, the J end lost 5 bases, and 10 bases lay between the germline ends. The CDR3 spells CASSDRQIYGYTF. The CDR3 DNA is TGTGCCAGCAGTGACAGACAGATATATGGCTACACCTTC.

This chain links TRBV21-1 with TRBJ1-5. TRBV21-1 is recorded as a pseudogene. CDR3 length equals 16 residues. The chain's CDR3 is CASSKFAMHSNQPQHF. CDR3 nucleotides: TGTGCCAGCAGCAAATTCGCTATGCATAGCAATCAGCCCCAGCATTTT.

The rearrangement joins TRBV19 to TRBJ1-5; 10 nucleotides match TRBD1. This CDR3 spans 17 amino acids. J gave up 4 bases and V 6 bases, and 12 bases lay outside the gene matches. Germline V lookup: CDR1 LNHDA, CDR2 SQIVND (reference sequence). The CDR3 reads CASRVNRGTGDNQPQHF. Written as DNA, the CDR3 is TGTGCCAGTAGAGTTAATCGTGGGACAGGGGATAATCAGCCCCAGCATTTT.

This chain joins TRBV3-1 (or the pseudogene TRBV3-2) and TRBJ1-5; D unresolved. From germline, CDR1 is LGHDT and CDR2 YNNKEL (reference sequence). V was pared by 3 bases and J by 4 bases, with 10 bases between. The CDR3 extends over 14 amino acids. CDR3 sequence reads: CASSHGSGNQPQHF. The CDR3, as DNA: TGTGCCAGCAGCCATGGGTCAGGAAATCAGCCCCAGCATTTT.

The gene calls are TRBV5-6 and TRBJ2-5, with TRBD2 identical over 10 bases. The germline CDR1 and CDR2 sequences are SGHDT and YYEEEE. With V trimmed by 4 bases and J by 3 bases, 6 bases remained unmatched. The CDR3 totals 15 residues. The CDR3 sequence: CASSQSGRAKETQYF. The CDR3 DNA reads TGTGCCAGCAGCCAAAGCGGGAGGGCAAAAGAGACCCAGTACTTC.

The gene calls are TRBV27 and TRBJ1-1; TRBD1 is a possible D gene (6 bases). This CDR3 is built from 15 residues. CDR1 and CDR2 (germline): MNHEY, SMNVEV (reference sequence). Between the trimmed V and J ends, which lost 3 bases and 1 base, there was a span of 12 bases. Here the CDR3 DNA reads TGTGCCAGCAGTTTTTCGACAGGAGGGAACACTGAAGCTTTCTTT. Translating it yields CASSFSTGGNTEAFF.

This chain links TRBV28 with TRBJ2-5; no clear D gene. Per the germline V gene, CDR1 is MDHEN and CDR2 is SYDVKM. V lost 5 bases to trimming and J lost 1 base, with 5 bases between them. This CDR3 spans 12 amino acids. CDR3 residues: CASSIAQETQYF. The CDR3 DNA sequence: TGTGCCAGCAGTATAGCCCAAGAGACCCAGTACTTC.

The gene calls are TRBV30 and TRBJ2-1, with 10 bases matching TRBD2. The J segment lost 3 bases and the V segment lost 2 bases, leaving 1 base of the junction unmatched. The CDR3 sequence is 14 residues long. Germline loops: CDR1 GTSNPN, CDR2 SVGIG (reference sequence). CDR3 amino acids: CAWSSSGSYNEQFF. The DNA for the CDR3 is TGTGCCTGGAGTTCTAGCGGGAGCTACAATGAGCAGTTCTTC.

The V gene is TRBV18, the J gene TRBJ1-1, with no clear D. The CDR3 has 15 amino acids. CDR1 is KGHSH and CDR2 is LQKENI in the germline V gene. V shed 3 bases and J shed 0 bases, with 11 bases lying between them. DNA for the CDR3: TGTGCCAGCTCACCTTCACAGACCTTGAACACTGAAGCTTTCTTT. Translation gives CASSPSQTLNTEAFF. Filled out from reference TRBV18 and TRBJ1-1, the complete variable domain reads NAGVMQNPRHLVRRRGQEARLRCSPMKGHSHVYWYRQLPEEGLKFMVYLQKENIIDESGMPKERFSAEFPKEGPSILRIQQVVRGDSAAYFCASSPSQTLNTEAFFGQGTRLTVV.

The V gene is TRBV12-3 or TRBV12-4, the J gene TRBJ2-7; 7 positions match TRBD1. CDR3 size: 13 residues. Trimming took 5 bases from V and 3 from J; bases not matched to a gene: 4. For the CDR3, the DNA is TGTGCCAGCAGTCCTGACAGGGTCTACGAGCAGTACTTC. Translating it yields CASSPDRVYEQYF.

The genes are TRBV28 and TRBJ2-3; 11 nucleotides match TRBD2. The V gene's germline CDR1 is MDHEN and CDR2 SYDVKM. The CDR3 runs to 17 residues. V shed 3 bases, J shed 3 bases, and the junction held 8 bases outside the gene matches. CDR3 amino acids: CASSFPLAGDVTDTQYF. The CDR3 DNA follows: TGTGCCAGCAGTTTCCCACTAGCGGGGGACGTTACAGATACGCAGTATTTT.

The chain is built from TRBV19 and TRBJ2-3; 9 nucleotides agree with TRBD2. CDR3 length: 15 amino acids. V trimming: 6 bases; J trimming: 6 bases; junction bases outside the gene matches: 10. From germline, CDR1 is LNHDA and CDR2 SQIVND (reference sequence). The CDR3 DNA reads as TGTGCCAGTAGCTTCCTAGCGGGGACATCGGATACGCAGTATTTT. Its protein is CASSFLAGTSDTQYF.

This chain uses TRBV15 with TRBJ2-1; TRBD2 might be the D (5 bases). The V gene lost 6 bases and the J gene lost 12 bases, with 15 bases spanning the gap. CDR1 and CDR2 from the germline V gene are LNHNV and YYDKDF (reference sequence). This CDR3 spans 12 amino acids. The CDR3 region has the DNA TGTGCCACCAGTCAGAGATCGGGGAGGCAGTTCTTC. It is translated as CATSQRSGRQFF.

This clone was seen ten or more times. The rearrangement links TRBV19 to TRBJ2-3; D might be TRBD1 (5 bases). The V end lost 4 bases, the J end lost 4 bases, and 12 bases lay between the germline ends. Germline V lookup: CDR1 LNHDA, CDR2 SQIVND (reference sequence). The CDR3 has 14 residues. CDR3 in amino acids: CASSTPGLADTQYF. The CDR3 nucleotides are TGTGCCAGTAGTACTCCAGGGCTCGCAGATACGCAGTATTTT.

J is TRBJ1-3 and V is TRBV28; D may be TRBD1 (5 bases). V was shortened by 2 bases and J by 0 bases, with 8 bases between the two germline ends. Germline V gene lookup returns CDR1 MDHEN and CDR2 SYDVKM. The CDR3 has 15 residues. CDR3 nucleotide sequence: TGTGCCAGCAGTTTACTCAGGGTCTCTGGAAACACCATATATTTT. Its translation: CASSLLRVSGNTIYF.

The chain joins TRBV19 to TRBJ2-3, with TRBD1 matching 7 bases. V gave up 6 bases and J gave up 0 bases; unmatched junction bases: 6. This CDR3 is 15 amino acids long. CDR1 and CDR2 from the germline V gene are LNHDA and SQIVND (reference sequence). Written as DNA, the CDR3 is TGTGCCAGTAGCCCAACAGGGGCTAGCACAGATACGCAGTATTTT. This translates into CASSPTGASTDTQYF.

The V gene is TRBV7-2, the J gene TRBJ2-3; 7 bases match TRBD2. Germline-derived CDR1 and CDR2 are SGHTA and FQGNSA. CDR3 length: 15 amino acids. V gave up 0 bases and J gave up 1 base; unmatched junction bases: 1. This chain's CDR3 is CASSLAAGGTDTQYF. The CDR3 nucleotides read TGTGCCAGCAGCTTAGCTGCGGGGGGCACAGATACGCAGTATTTT.

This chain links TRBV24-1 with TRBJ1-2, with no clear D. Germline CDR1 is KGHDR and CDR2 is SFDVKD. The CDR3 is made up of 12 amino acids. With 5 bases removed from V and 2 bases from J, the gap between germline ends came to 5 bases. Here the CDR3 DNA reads TGTGCCACCAGTGCCGGGAACTATGGCTACACCTTC. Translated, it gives CATSAGNYGYTF.

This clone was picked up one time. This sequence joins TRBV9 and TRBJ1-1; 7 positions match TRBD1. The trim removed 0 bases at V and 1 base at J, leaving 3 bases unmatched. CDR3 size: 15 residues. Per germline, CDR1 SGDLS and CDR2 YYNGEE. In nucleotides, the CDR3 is TGTGCCAGCAGCGTAGGACAGGGCACGAACACTGAAGCTTTCTTT. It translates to CASSVGQGTNTEAFF.

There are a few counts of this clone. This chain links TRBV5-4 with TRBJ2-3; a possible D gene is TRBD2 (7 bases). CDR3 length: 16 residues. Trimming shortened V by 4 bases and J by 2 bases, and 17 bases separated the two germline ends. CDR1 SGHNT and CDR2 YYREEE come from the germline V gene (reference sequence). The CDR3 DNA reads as TGTGCCAGCAGCCCCTACCGGGGGGCCAACACAGATACGCAGTATTTT. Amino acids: CASSPYRGANTDTQYF.

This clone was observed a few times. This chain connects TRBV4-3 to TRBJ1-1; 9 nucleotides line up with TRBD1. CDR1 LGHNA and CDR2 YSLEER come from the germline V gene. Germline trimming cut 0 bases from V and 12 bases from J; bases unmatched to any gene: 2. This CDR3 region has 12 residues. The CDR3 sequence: CASSQEGQGTFF. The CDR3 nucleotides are TGCGCCAGCAGCCAAGAAGGACAGGGGACTTTCTTT.

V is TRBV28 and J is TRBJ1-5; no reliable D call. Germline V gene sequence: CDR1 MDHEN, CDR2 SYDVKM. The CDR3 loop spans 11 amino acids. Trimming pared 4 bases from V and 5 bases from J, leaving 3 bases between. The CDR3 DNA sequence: TGTGCCAGCAGTTCGTATCAGCCCCAGCATTTT. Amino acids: CASSSYQPQHF.

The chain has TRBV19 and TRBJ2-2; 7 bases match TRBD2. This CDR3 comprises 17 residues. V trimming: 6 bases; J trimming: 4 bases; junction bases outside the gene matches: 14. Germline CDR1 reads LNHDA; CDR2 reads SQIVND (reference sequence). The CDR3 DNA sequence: TGTGCCAGTAGCAACCGGAAAGGGAGGGATTTCACCGGGGAGCTGTTTTTT. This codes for CASSNRKGRDFTGELFF.

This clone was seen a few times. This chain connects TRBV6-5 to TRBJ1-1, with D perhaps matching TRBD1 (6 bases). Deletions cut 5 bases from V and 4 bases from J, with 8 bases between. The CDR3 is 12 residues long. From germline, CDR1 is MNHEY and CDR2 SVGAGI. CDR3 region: CASSQGFTEAFF. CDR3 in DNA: TGTGCCAGCAGTCAGGGGTTCACTGAAGCTTTCTTT.

This CDR3 is CASSQVGRANEQFF. As DNA, the CDR3 is TGCGCCAGCAGCCAAGTGGGCAGGGCCAATGAGCAGTTCTTC. V is TRBV4-3 and J is TRBJ2-1, with D tentatively TRBD1 (5 bases). The germline V gene encodes CDR1 LGHNA and CDR2 YSLEER. CDR3 length equals 14 residues. V was shortened by 1 base and J by 6 bases, with 10 bases between the two germline ends.

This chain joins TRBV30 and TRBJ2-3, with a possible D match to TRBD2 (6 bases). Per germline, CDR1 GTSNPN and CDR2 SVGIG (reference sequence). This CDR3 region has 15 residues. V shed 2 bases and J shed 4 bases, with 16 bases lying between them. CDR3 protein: CAWSFGGGGPDTQYF. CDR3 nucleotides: TGTGCCTGGAGTTTCGGGGGAGGAGGCCCAGATACGCAGTATTTT.